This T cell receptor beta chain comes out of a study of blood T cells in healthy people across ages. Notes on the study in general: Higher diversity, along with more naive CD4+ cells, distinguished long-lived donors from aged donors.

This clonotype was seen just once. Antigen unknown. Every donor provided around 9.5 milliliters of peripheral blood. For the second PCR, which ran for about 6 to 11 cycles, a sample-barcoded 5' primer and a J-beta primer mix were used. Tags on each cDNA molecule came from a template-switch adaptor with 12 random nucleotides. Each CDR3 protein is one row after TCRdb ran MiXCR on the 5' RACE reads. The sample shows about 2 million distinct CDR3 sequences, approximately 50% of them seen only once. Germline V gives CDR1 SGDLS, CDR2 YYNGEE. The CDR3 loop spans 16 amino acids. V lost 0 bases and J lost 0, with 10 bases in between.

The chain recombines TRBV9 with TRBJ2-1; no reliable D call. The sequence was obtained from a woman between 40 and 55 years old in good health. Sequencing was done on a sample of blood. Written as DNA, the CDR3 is TGTGCCAGCAGCGTAGAAAGTCATAGCTCCTACAATGAGCAGTTCTTC. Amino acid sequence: CASSVESHSSYNEQFF. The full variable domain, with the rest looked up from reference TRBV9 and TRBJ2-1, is DSGVTQTPKHLITATGQRVTLRCSPRSGDLSVYWYQQSLDQGLQFLIQYYNGEERAKGNILERFSAQQFPDLHSELNLSSLELGDSALYFCASSVESHSSYNEQFFGPGTRLTVL.